This T cell receptor (beta chain) was found in a study of graft-versus-host responses after intestinal transplantation. Study context: Among the recipients, transplants were multivisceral, liver-intestinal, or isolated intestinal. Recipients were all induced with anti-thymocyte globulin, then given tacrolimus and steroids for around three years. General study points: Some patients had graft-donor T cell macrochimerism, and their allografts showed high graft-versus-host to host-versus-graft clonal ratios. GvH clones detected in recipient marrow included some appearing first in ileum or blood.

To note about this clone: Its matching antigen is unknown.

Libraries were prepared by immunoSEQ multiplex PCR; TCRdb keeps only in-frame clonotypes and omits some of them. The sample comprises roughly 120,000 clones, 90% of which are singletons, and about 0.18% rests with the top ten. Germline V gene sequence: CDR1 SEHNR, CDR2 FQNEAQ (reference sequence). The CDR3 totals 17 residues. The V gene end was trimmed by 4 bases and the J gene end by 4 bases; junction bases not matched to a gene: 11. The rearrangement joins TRBV7-9 to TRBJ2-3, with 10 bases that match TRBD2. The TCR was taken from a human donor who received an intestinal transplant. Specimen: unstimulated CD4+ T cells sorted from spleen or lymph node cells, collected before intestinal transplant. The CDR3 reads CASSSRGSGRRADTQYF. The CDR3, as DNA: TGTGCCAGCAGCTCTCGTGGTAGCGGGAGGAGGGCAGATACGCAGTATTTT.